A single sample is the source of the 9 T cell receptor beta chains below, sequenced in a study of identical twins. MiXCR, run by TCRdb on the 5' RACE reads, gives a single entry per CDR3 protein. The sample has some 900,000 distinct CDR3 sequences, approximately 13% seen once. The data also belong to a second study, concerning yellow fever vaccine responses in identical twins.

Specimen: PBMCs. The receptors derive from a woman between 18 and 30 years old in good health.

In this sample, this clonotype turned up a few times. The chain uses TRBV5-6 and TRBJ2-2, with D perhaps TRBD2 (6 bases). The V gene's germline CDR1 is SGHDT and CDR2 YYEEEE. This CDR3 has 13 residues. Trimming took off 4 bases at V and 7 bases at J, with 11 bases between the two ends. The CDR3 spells CASSALGGGELFF. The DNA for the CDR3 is TGTGCCAGCAGCGCGCTCGGGGGCGGGGAGCTGTTTTTT.

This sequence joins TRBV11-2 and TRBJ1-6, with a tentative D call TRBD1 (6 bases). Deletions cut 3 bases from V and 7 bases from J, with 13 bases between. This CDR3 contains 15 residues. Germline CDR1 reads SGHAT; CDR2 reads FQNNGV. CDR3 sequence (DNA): TGTGCCAGCAGCTTCACGGGCAGGGGAAATTCACCCCTCCACTTT. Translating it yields CASSFTGRGNSPLHF.

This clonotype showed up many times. The CDR3 DNA is TGTGCCAGCACCCGGGACAGGGGAAACACTGAAGCTTTCTTT. It codes for CASTRDRGNTEAFF. This chain connects TRBV12-3 or TRBV12-4 to TRBJ1-1; 10 bases match TRBD1. V shed 7 bases and J 2 bases; nucleotides not matched to a gene: 4. This CDR3 comprises 14 residues.

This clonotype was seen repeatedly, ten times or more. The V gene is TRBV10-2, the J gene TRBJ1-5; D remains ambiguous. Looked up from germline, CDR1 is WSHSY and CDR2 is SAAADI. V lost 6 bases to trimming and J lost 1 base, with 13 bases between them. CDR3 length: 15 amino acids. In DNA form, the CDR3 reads TGCGCCAGCAGGGAGGGAATCGGCAGCAATCAGCCCCAGCATTTT. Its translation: CASREGIGSNQPQHF.

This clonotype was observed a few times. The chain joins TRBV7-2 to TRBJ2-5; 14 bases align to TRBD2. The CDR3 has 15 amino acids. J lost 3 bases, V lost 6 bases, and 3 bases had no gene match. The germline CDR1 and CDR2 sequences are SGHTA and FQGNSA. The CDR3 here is CASRWTSGRKETQYF. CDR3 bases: TGTGCCAGCAGGTGGACTAGCGGGAGGAAAGAGACCCAGTACTTC. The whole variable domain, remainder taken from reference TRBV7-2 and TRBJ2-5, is GAGVSQSPSNKVTEKGKDVELRCDPISGHTALYWYRQSLGQGLEFLIYFQGNSAPDKSGLPSDRFSAERTGGSVSTLTIQRTQQEDSAVYLCASRWTSGRKETQYFGPGTRLLVL.

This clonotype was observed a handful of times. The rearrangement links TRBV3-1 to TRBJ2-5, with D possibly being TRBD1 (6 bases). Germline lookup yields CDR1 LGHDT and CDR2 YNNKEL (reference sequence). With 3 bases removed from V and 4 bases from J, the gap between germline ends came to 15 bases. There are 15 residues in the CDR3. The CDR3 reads CASSQFGGMGETQYF. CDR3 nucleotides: TGTGCCAGCAGCCAGTTTGGGGGCATGGGAGAGACCCAGTACTTC.

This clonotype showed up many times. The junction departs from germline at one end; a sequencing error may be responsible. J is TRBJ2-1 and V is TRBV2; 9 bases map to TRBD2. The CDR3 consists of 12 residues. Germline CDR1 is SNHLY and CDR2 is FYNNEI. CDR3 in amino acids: CASSGPASGTCF. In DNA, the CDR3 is TGTGCCAGCAGTGGTCCAGCTAGCGGGACCTGCTTC.

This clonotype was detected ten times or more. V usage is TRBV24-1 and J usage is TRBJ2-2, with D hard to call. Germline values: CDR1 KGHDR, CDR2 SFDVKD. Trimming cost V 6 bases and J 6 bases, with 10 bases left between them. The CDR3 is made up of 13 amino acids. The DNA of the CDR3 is TGTGCCACCAGTTCCTCAGCGCCCGGGGAGCTGTTTTTT. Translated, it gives CATSSSAPGELFF.

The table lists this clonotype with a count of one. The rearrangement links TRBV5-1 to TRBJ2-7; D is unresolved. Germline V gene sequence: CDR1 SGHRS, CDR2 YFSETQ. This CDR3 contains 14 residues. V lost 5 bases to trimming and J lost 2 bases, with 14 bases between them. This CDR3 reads CASRTVGETYEQYF. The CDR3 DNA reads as TGCGCCAGCAGGACGGTAGGAGAGACCTACGAGCAGTACTTC. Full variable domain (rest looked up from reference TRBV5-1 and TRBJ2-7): KAGVTQTPRYLIKTRGQQVTLSCSPISGHRSVSWYQQTPGQGLQFLFEYFSETQRNKGNFPGRFSGRQFSNSRSEMNVSTLELGDSALYLCASRTVGETYEQYFGPGTRLTVT.